The entry below describes one T cell receptor beta chain. Under the authors' procedure: Estimates of nucleated cell counts were drawn from the amplification of reference gene primers. Only in-frame clones appear in the TCRdb table, and some are missing; sequencing was by immunoSEQ multiplex PCR. Clone size and the V and J calls come from that table; the DNA yielded D and trimming. This sample yields about 180,000 clones, of which about 88% are seen a single time; roughly 2.9% belongs to the top ten. The sample belongs to a study of blood T cell repertoires in COVID-19. Whole-study context: Samples representing acute and convalescent COVID-19 were sourced from the United States, Italy and Spain. T cells, B-cell-depleted T cells, or PBMCs supplied cDNA or gDNA.

With 5 bases clipped from V and 10 bases from J, the junction kept 10 bases outside the gene matches. CDR1 is SGHVS and CDR2 is FNYEAQ in the germline V gene. The CDR3 sequence is 15 residues long. The sequence derives from a woman in her twenties or thirties with active or convalescent COVID-19. The sequenced sample consisted of peripheral blood. The genes are TRBV7-6 and TRBJ1-6, with 8 bases lining up with TRBD1. The CDR3 DNA sequence: TGTGCCAGCAGCGACGCCGGACAGGGAGAATCACCCCTCCACTTT. It translates to CASSDAGQGESPLHF.